These T cell receptor beta chains were read from a single sample in a study of shared clonotypes between healthy human individuals. Clones were sequenced by immunoSEQ multiplex PCR, and TCRdb holds only the in-frame ones, with some missing. The sample includes approximately 2.1 million clones, over 85% of them seen just once. Sequenced: naive CD4+ T cells from PBMCs. The receptors stem from a man younger than 35 in good health. Some clones in this sample may be carry-over from other donors' samples. The CDR3 runs from the conserved cysteine through the conserved F or W. A D gene is named only where the DNA matches it firmly. Clone size is not always given. Where it is, it says once, few, many or a class for expanded clones.

v_call	d_call	clone_size	j_call	cdr3_aa	cdr3_nt
TRBV4-2	TRBD2	-	TRBJ2-5	CASSQDRGGGGRGETQYF	TGTGCCAGCAGCCAAGATCGGGGAGGCGGGGGGCGAGGAGAGACCCAGTACTTC
TRBV6-5	TRBD1	-	TRBJ2-7	CASSYLDRGPYEQYF	TGTGCCAGCAGTTACTTGGACAGGGGGCCCTACGAGCAGTACTTC
TRBV11-1	TRBD2	-	TRBJ2-1	CASSLKGTRDNEQFF	TGTGCCAGCAGCCTAAAAGGGACTAGGGACAATGAGCAGTTCTTC
TRBV5-1	-	-	TRBJ2-5	CASSASLGGQETQYF	TGCGCCAGCAGCGCGAGTTTGGGGGGCCAAGAGACCCAGTACTTC
TRBV28	-	-	TRBJ1-2	CASSLPGKANYGYTF	TGTGCCAGCAGTTTACCAGGGAAGGCTAACTATGGCTACACCTTC
TRBV15	-	-	TRBJ1-2	CATSRDWEGNYGYTF	TGTGCCACCAGCAGAGATTGGGAGGGGAACTATGGCTACACCTTC
TRBV6-6	-	-	TRBJ1-5	CASSPPYGGNQPQHF	TGTGCCAGCAGCCCCCCCTACGGGGGGAATCAGCCCCAGCATTTT
TRBV29-1	-	-	TRBJ2-7	CSAERTPYEQYF	TGCAGCGCGGAAAGGACCCCCTACGAGCAGTACTTC
TRBV27	-	-	TRBJ2-7	CASSLSLPPYDEQYF	TGTGCCAGCAGTTTGAGCTTGCCCCCATATGACGAGCAGTACTTC
TRBV5-6	TRBD1	-	TRBJ1-2	CASSPGQGRAYGYTF	TGTGCCAGCAGCCCGGGACAGGGAAGAGCCTATGGCTACACCTTC
TRBV18	-	-	TRBJ2-3	CASSPTSSTDTQYF	TGTGCCAGCTCACCGACATCTAGCACAGATACGCAGTATTTT
TRBV19	TRBD1	-	TRBJ1-3	CASSLDDRATGNTIYF	TGTGCCAGTAGTCTCGACGACAGGGCGACTGGAAACACCATATATTTT
TRBV19	-	-	TRBJ1-5	CASRSGSIQPQHF	TGTGCCAGTAGATCAGGGTCTATTCAGCCCCAGCATTTT
TRBV28	-	-	TRBJ1-3	CASSFRTYGSGNTIYF	TGTGCCAGCAGTTTTCGGACTTATGGCTCTGGAAACACCATATATTTT
TRBV5-4	TRBD1	-	TRBJ1-1	CASSPRSTGLNTEAFF	TGTGCCAGCAGCCCGAGATCGACAGGGCTGAACACTGAAGCTTTCTTT
TRBV28	-	-	TRBJ1-3	CASSLSGGPGNTIYF	TGTGCCAGCAGTTTATCCGGGGGGCCTGGAAACACCATATATTTT
TRBV18	-	-	TRBJ2-5	CASSHRTNQETQYF	TGTGCCAGCTCGCACCGGACAAATCAAGAGACCCAGTACTTC
TRBV29-1	-	-	TRBJ2-2	CSYRGVEGELFF	TGCAGCTATAGGGGGGTAGAAGGGGAGCTGTTTTTT
TRBV7-2	-	-	TRBJ2-1	CASSLGPDNEQFF	TGTGCCAGCAGCTTAGGTCCCGACAATGAGCAGTTCTTC
TRBV18	-	-	TRBJ2-5	CASSPPRPVGETQYF	TGTGCCAGCTCACCCCCTAGGCCAGTCGGGGAGACCCAGTACTTC
TRBV10-3	-	-	TRBJ2-7	CAISDGYEQYF	TGTGCCATCAGTGATGGCTACGAGCAGTACTTC
TRBV5-4	-	-	TRBJ1-1	CASSSFAGEAFF	TGTGCCAGCAGCTCCTTTGCAGGTGAAGCTTTCTTT
TRBV4-2	-	-	TRBJ2-7	CASSRERNKGYEQYF	TGTGCCAGCAGCCGTGAGCGGAACAAGGGCTACGAGCAGTACTTC
TRBV5-1	TRBD1	once	TRBJ1-2	CASSYQGANAGYTF	TGCGCCAGCAGCTATCAGGGGGCGAACGCTGGCTACACCTTC
TRBV28	-	-	TRBJ2-1	CASSRSRAGQAAEQFF	TGTGCCAGCAGCCGGAGTAGGGCGGGACAAGCCGCTGAGCAGTTCTTC
TRBV19	-	-	TRBJ2-3	CASSIARTDTQYF	TGTGCCAGTAGTATAGCCCGCACAGATACGCAGTATTTT
TRBV7-3	-	-	TRBJ2-1	CASSEEGRPYNEQFF	TGTGCCAGCAGCGAGGAGGGGAGACCCTACAATGAGCAGTTCTTC
TRBV25-1	-	-	TRBJ1-5	CASTPTGGNQPQHF	TGTGCCAGCACCCCCACCGGGGGCAATCAGCCCCAGCATTTT
TRBV6-5	-	-	TRBJ2-3	CASSYTPRGDTQYF	TGTGCCAGCAGTTATACCCCACGAGGGGATACGCAGTATTTT